The 26 T cell receptor beta chains given below trace back to one sample, sequenced in a study of cytomegalovirus exposure and HLA in healthy donors. The PCR employed 60 Vbeta primers together with 13 Jbeta primers. The data were produced by immunoSEQ multiplex PCR, yet TCRdb's version contains in-frame clones alone and is incomplete. The data show about 160,000 clones, over 70% seen once. Sequencing was done on a sample of PBMCs. These receptor sequences come from a woman in her forties or fifties in good health and CMV-seropositive.

The V and J genes are TRBV19 and TRBJ1-5, with 7 bases aligning to TRBD1. Looked up from germline, CDR1 is LNHDA and CDR2 is SQIVND (reference sequence). The CDR3 covers 17 residues. Trimming at V came to 2 bases and at J to 1 base, leaving 8 bases not matched to a gene. In DNA, the CDR3 is TGTGCCAGTAGTATAACTAAGGACAGGACAAGCAATCAGCCCCAGCATTTT. Its protein product is CASSITKDRTSNQPQHF.

The chain employs TRBV5-1 and TRBJ1-1; the match to TRBD1 covers 7 bases. The length of the CDR3 is 15 residues. Germline trimming cut 4 bases from V and 6 bases from J; bases unmatched to any gene: 12. CDR1 and CDR2 (germline): SGHRS, YFSETQ. For the CDR3, the DNA is TGCGCCAGCAGCCTCGACAGGGTTGGGGAGGCTGAAGCTTTCTTT. This sequence encodes CASSLDRVGEAEAFF.

V is TRBV6-1 and J is TRBJ1-2; the D is unclear. Germline assignment: CDR1 MNHNS and CDR2 SASEGT. The CDR3 totals 15 residues. Trimming stripped 7 bases from V and 4 bases from J, with 19 bases between. The CDR3 DNA is TGTGCCAGCAATCCCTCTTCGGAGGGCGGCTATGGCTACACCTTC. Protein: CASNPSSEGGYGYTF.

The chain joins TRBV15 to TRBJ1-1; no reliable D call. CDR1 LNHNV and CDR2 YYDKDF come from the germline V gene (reference sequence). CDR3 length equals 13 residues. V lost 5 bases, J lost 4 bases, and 11 bases lay in between. CDR3 amino acids: CATSPGYFTEAFF. As DNA, the CDR3 is TGTGCCACCAGCCCCGGGTACTTCACTGAAGCTTTCTTT.

CDR3: CASSQGTGGNYGYTF. Written as DNA, the CDR3 is TGCGCCAGCAGCCAAGGGACAGGGGGCAACTATGGCTACACCTTC. The rearrangement links TRBV4-1 to TRBJ1-2, with 11 bases that match TRBD1. The CDR3 contains 15 residues. V shed 1 base, J shed 2 bases, and the junction held 0 bases outside the gene matches. From germline, CDR1 is MGHRA and CDR2 YSYEKL.

This clone was recorded once. Here the CDR3 reads CASRDWGLAEAKNIQYF. CDR3 coding DNA: TGTGCCAGCAGGGACTGGGGACTAGCTGAAGCCAAAAACATTCAGTACTTC. The V call is TRBV11-2, the J call TRBJ2-4, with 9 bases fitting TRBD2. The CDR3 has 17 residues. Germline trimming cut 6 bases from V and 0 bases from J; bases unmatched to any gene: 9. CDR1 is SGHAT, CDR2 FQNNGV, per germline.

This chain uses TRBV6-5 with TRBJ1-6; 9 nucleotides line up with TRBD1. V lost 7 bases and J lost 9; bases outside the gene matches: 10. Germline assignment: CDR1 MNHEY and CDR2 SVGAGI. The CDR3 extends over 15 amino acids. The chain's CDR3 is CASTRYGTGSSPLHF. CDR3 nucleotides: TGTGCCAGCACCCGTTACGGGACAGGGAGTTCACCCCTCCACTTT.

The chain uses TRBV27 and TRBJ2-7; D is perhaps TRBD2 (7 bases). This CDR3 has 13 amino acids. V was pared by 7 bases and J by 0 bases, with 10 bases between. The germline V gene has CDR1 MNHEY and CDR2 SMNVEV (reference sequence). The CDR3 here is CASMGGASYEQYF. The CDR3 DNA is TGTGCCAGCATGGGGGGGGCCTCCTACGAGCAGTACTTC.

The chain carries TRBV5-8 and TRBJ2-5, with D hard to call. The closer fit of TRBJ2-7 to the DNA end suggests the J call may be wrong. Germline CDR1 reads SGHTS; CDR2 reads YDEGEE. This CDR3 has 11 amino acids. CDR3 sequence: CASSLMYEQYF. The DNA of the CDR3 is TGTGCCAGCAGCTTGATGTACGAGCAGTACTTC.

The CDR3 DNA is TGTGCCAGCTCACTCTCGGGGGGGCCAGAAGATACGCAGTATTTT. It is translated as CASSLSGGPEDTQYF. The chain has TRBV18 and TRBJ2-3, with 8 bases fitting TRBD2. This CDR3 comprises 15 residues. The germline V gene encodes CDR1 KGHSH and CDR2 LQKENI. With 4 bases clipped from V and 5 bases from J, the junction kept 8 bases outside the gene matches.

V usage is TRBV7-9 and J usage is TRBJ1-2, with 8 bases aligning to TRBD1. The CDR3 has 17 amino acids. The V and J ends lost 3 bases and 4 bases, in that order; junction bases with no gene match: 13. Germline V gives CDR1 SEHNR, CDR2 FQNEAQ (reference sequence). CDR3 amino acids: CASSLASATGEIYGYTF. The CDR3 nucleotides are TGTGCCAGCAGCTTGGCAAGTGCGACAGGGGAAATCTATGGCTACACCTTC.

The J gene is TRBJ1-3, the V gene TRBV6-1, with 7 nucleotides matching TRBD1. Germline loops: CDR1 MNHNS, CDR2 SASEGT. Losses at the gene ends were 2 bases for V and 2 bases for J; bases not matched to a gene: 3. The CDR3 spans 15 residues. The CDR3 loop reads CASSELQGAGNTIYF. The CDR3 nucleotides are TGTGCCAGCAGTGAACTGCAGGGGGCTGGAAACACCATATATTTT.

This clone was recorded a few times. V and J are TRBV29-1 and TRBJ2-3; 8 bases match TRBD1. From germline, CDR1 is SQVTM and CDR2 ANQGSEA. The CDR3 consists of 12 residues. V was pared by 7 bases and J by 1 base, with 1 base of the junction left unmatched. CDR3 sequence reads: CSAGQGTDTQYF. The CDR3 bases are TGCAGCGCGGGACAGGGCACAGATACGCAGTATTTT.

The CDR3, as DNA: TGCGCCAGCAGCTTGTCGGGACAGGGGCAAGAGACCCAGTACTTC. Protein product: CASSLSGQGQETQYF. V usage is TRBV5-1 and J usage is TRBJ2-5; 10 bases align to TRBD1. The germline V gene encodes CDR1 SGHRS and CDR2 YFSETQ. The CDR3 sequence is 15 residues long. The ends lost 1 base at V and 2 bases at J; junction bases unmatched: 2.

The rearrangement joins TRBV4-1 to TRBJ1-1; no clear D. The germline gives CDR1 MGHRA, CDR2 YSYEKL. CDR3 length equals 17 residues. V gave up 2 bases and J gave up 5 bases, with 21 bases separating them. The CDR3 loop is CASSQFYFSGRRTEAFF. The CDR3 DNA reads as TGCGCCAGCAGCCAATTTTATTTCTCGGGGAGAAGGACTGAAGCTTTCTTT.

On this clone: One end of the junction varies from germline; a read error may be responsible. The chain has TRBV25-1 and TRBJ1-2, with a tentative D call TRBD1 (5 bases). Germline CDR1 MGHDK, CDR2 SYGVNS. The CDR3 has 12 residues. The CDR3 DNA sequence: TGTGCCAGCAGTGACTACTTGTGGGGCTACCCCTTC. Its protein product is CASSDYLWGYPF.

This clone has more than one count but fewer than ten. The V and J genes are TRBV11-2 and TRBJ2-2; D might be TRBD2 (5 bases). CDR1 is SGHAT, CDR2 FQNNGV, per germline. CDR3 size: 14 residues. V was cut by 0 bases and J by 6 bases, with 8 bases left in between. The CDR3 loop reads CASSLDILAGELFF. In nucleotides, the CDR3 is TGTGCCAGCAGCTTAGATATACTAGCCGGGGAGCTGTTTTTT.

V is TRBV2 and J is TRBJ2-7; D is unresolved. The germline V and J ends were trimmed by 5 bases and 2 bases, with 10 bases remaining between them. CDR3 length equals 13 residues. Germline assignment: CDR1 SNHLY and CDR2 FYNNEI. CDR3 sequence: CASSMLRTYEQYF. CDR3 in DNA: TGTGCCAGCAGTATGTTGCGAACCTACGAGCAGTACTTC.

The rearrangement links TRBV7-6 to TRBJ1-2, with D possibly being TRBD1 (6 bases). Looked up from germline, CDR1 is SGHVS and CDR2 is FNYEAQ. The CDR3 length is 16 residues. Trimming shortened V by 1 base and J by 0 bases, and 12 bases separated the two germline ends. The CDR3 DNA reads TGTGCCAGCAGCTTAGTAACAGGGAACTCTAACTATGGCTACACCTTC. It specifies CASSLVTGNSNYGYTF.

The chain uses TRBV6-4 and TRBJ1-6, with TRBD1 matching 8 bases. V trimming: 6 bases; J trimming: 5 bases; junction bases outside the gene matches: 3. Germline V gene data show CDR1 as MRHNA and CDR2 as SNTAGT. The CDR3 runs to 14 residues. The CDR3 coding sequence is TGTGCCAGCAGCCCACAGGGGGATAATTCACCCCTCCACTTT. Protein sequence: CASSPQGDNSPLHF.

V gene TRBV6-1 combines with J gene TRBJ1-1; tentatively, D is TRBD1 (6 bases). This CDR3 is built from 13 residues. The germline gives CDR1 MNHNS, CDR2 SASEGT. The V end was cut by 6 bases, the J end by 5 bases, with 13 bases between. The CDR3 protein is CASSSGVGTEAFF. CDR3 nucleotide sequence: TGTGCCAGCAGCTCAGGGGTGGGGACTGAAGCTTTCTTT.

The rearrangement links TRBV5-1 to TRBJ1-4, with a weak D call TRBD1 (6 bases). The V end lost 6 bases, the J end lost 6 bases, and 18 bases lay between the germline ends. The CDR3 is 15 amino acids. CDR1 and CDR2 from the germline V gene are SGHRS and YFSETQ. In DNA, the CDR3 is TGCGCCAGCAACAGTATGACGGCAGGGGATGAAAAACTGTTTTTT. Amino acid sequence: CASNSMTAGDEKLFF.

The chain employs TRBV11-2 and TRBJ2-3, with D possibly matching TRBD1 (6 bases). From germline, CDR1 is SGHAT and CDR2 FQNNGV. The CDR3 has 15 residues. The V gene lost 4 bases and the J gene lost 3 bases, with 14 bases spanning the gap. CDR3 residues: CASSWGTWGTDTQYF. The CDR3, as DNA: TGTGCCAGCAGCTGGGGGACATGGGGGACAGATACGCAGTATTTT.

CDR3 sequence: CASSSPVVNTGELFF. As DNA, the CDR3 is TGCGCCAGCAGCTCACCGGTAGTGAACACCGGGGAGCTGTTTTTT. The J gene is TRBJ2-2, the V gene TRBV5-1; D ambiguous. The length of the CDR3 is 15 residues. Germline CDR1 and CDR2: SGHRS and YFSETQ. V was clipped by 3 bases and J by 1 base, with 10 bases between them.

V gene TRBV6-6 combines with J gene TRBJ2-7; no firm D call. Trimming left V 2 bases short and J 7 bases short, with 15 bases between. Germline V gene lookup returns CDR1 MNHNY and CDR2 SVGAGI (reference sequence). CDR3 length: 14 residues. The CDR3 DNA reads TGTGCCAGCAGTTACGTGGTCCCACTTGGTGAGCAGTACTTC. It codes for CASSYVVPLGEQYF.

V usage is TRBV2 and J usage is TRBJ2-5, with 9 bases that match TRBD1. CDR3 size: 14 residues. J was trimmed by 5 bases and V by 4 bases; bases with no gene match: 5. Looked up from germline, CDR1 is SNHLY and CDR2 is FYNNEI. The CDR3 sequence: CASSVTGGAETQYF. DNA for the CDR3: TGTGCCAGCAGTGTTACAGGGGGCGCGGAGACCCAGTACTTC.